The 13 T cell receptor beta chains given below trace back to one sample, sequenced in a study of regulatory T cells in long-lasting Graves disease. Time point given: persistent/refractory GD, antithyroid drugs over 5 years with positive TRAb. The TCR library used RNA extracted from PBMCs. Researchers made TCR beta libraries by using iRepertoire HTBI primers and running Arm-PCR on CDR3 regions. TCRdb passed the multiplex PCR reads through MiXCR, listing each CDR3 protein once. Of about 400,000 distinct CDR3 sequences in the sample, less than 25% were seen once. Sequenced here: peripheral blood mononuclear cells (PBMCs), sampled when the disease was refractory, from a patient treated with antithyroid drugs. Receptors were obtained from a female donor with Graves disease.

Many counts were recorded for this clonotype. The chain couples TRBV2 to TRBJ2-5; D not certain. Germline loops: CDR1 SNHLY, CDR2 FYNNEI. Trimming removed 6 bases from V and 0 bases from J, with 11 bases in between. CDR3 length: 14 residues. The CDR3 is CASRPGLYQETQYF. The CDR3 DNA follows: TGTGCCAGCAGACCCGGGCTCTACCAAGAGACCCAGTACTTC. The complete variable domain, with remaining parts taken from reference TRBV2 and TRBJ2-5, reads EPEVTQTPSHQVTQMGQEVILRCVPISNHLYFYWYRQILGQKVEFLVSFYNNEISEKSEIFDDQFSVERPDGSNFTLKIRSTKLEDSAMYFCASRPGLYQETQYFGPGTRLLVL.

The DNA of the CDR3 is TGTGCCAGCAGCACGTACAGGGGACGGGACACCGGGGAGCTGTTTTTT. Translating gives CASSTYRGRDTGELFF. The genes are TRBV7-9 and TRBJ2-2; 7 bases are shared with TRBD1. The germline V gene has CDR1 SEHNR and CDR2 FQNEAQ (reference sequence). V gave up 5 bases and J gave up 3 bases; unmatched junction bases: 9. The CDR3 is made up of 16 amino acids.

There are many counts of this clonotype. This chain joins TRBV28 and TRBJ2-7, with 10 nucleotides matching TRBD1. The germline V gene encodes CDR1 MDHEN and CDR2 SYDVKM. This CDR3 is 16 amino acids long. The J segment lost 2 bases and the V segment lost 6 bases, leaving 10 bases of the junction unmatched. CDR3 DNA sequence: TGTGCCAGCAGATCTCCCCCCGGACAGGGGGCCTACGAGCAGTACTTC. Its protein is CASRSPPGQGAYEQYF.

This clonotype turned up a few times. The genes are TRBV28 and TRBJ2-7, with a possible D match to TRBD1 (5 bases). V was pared by 4 bases and J by 3 bases, with 13 bases between. The CDR3 length is 14 residues. Germline CDR1 MDHEN, CDR2 SYDVKM. The CDR3 DNA reads as TGTGCCAGCAGTTCTGGGGCTAGGGTCTACGAGCAGTACTTC. This translates into CASSSGARVYEQYF. Full variable domain (outside the CDR3, taken from reference TRBV28 and TRBJ2-7): DVKVTQSSRYLVKRTGEKVFLECVQDMDHENMFWYRQDPGLGLRLIYFSYDVKMKEKGDIPEGYSVSREKKERFSLILESASTNQTSMYLCASSSGARVYEQYFGPGTRLTVT.

Many counts were recorded for this clonotype. The chain joins TRBV2 to TRBJ2-4, with unresolved D. This CDR3 region has 14 residues. Trimming took 2 bases from V and 0 from J, leaving 5 bases between them. Germline V gives CDR1 SNHLY, CDR2 FYNNEI. CDR3 in amino acids: CASSEREAKNIQYF. DNA for the CDR3: TGTGCCAGCAGTGAAAGGGAAGCCAAAAACATTCAGTACTTC.

The chain carries TRBV7-2 and TRBJ2-2; 7 bases are shared with TRBD2. V lost 5 bases to trimming and J lost 4 bases; unmatched junction nucleotides: 13. The CDR3 length is 17 residues. CDR1 is SGHTA and CDR2 is FQGNSA in the germline V gene. CDR3 sequence reads: CASSPHPSGLRTGELFF. The CDR3 DNA follows: TGTGCCAGCAGCCCCCATCCTAGCGGACTACGCACCGGGGAGCTGTTTTTT.

This clonotype was seen at least ten times. CDR3 sequence reads: CATSRDSIQGNTEAFF. The CDR3 DNA reads as TGTGCCACCAGCAGAGATTCAATTCAGGGGAACACTGAAGCTTTCTTT. The chain couples TRBV15 to TRBJ1-1; D is possibly TRBD1 (5 bases). This CDR3 region has 16 residues. The V gene lost 0 bases and the J gene lost 1 base, with 12 bases spanning the gap. Germline loops: CDR1 LNHNV, CDR2 YYDKDF (reference sequence).

Ten or more counts support this clonotype. The rearrangement uses TRBV9 and TRBJ2-7, with D tentatively TRBD2 (6 bases). The CDR3 has 14 residues. From germline, CDR1 is SGDLS and CDR2 YYNGEE. V shed 0 bases and J shed 0 bases, with 7 bases lying between them. The CDR3 spells CASSVGTTSYEQYF. DNA of the CDR3: TGTGCCAGCAGCGTAGGGACTACCTCCTACGAGCAGTACTTC.

Ten or more counts support this clonotype. CDR3 bases: TGCAGTGCTAGAGATCCGGGACTAGCCTACTCCTACGAGCAGTACTTC. Translated, it gives CSARDPGLAYSYEQYF. V is TRBV20-1 and J is TRBJ2-7, with 9 bases that match TRBD2. The V and J ends lost 0 bases and 0 bases, in that order; junction bases with no gene match: 6. The CDR3 runs 16 residues. Germline V gene lookup returns CDR1 DFQATT and CDR2 SNEGSKA (reference sequence).

On this clonotype itself: This could be a read error, since a much larger clone is one nucleotide away. In this CDR3 the conserved last residue, phenylalanine or tryptophan, is missing, so a read error is likely. This chain uses TRBV18 with TRBJ1-1, with 7 nucleotides matching TRBD1. V shed 2 bases, J shed 2 bases, and the junction held 2 bases outside the gene matches. Germline CDR1 is KGHSH and CDR2 is LQKENI. The CDR3 covers 14 residues. CDR3 nucleotides: TGTGCCAGCTCACCAAGACAGGGCAACACTGAAGCTTTCCTT. This codes for CASSPRQGNTEAFL.

Comments on this clonotype: This may come from a read error, since a much larger clone is one base off. The chain uses TRBV18 and TRBJ2-4; 7 bases are shared with TRBD1. V lost 8 bases to trimming and J lost 5 bases; unmatched junction nucleotides: 12. The CDR3 is made up of 15 amino acids. CDR1 KGHSH and CDR2 LQKENI come from the germline V gene. The CDR3 DNA is TGTGCCAGCAACGACAGGGCGCGAGACGAAAACATTCAGTACTTC. Protein sequence: CASNDRARDENIQYF.

The chain has TRBV5-5 and TRBJ1-3; 7 nucleotides align to TRBD1. CDR1 is SGHKS and CDR2 is YYEKEE in the germline V gene (reference sequence). The CDR3 is 14 amino acids. J gave up 7 bases and V 0 bases, and 4 bases lay outside the gene matches. The DNA of the CDR3 is TGTGCCAGCAGCTTGGAGGGGGCGTGGAACACCATATATTTT. It translates to CASSLEGAWNTIYF.

This clonotype was seen many times. The chain employs TRBV12-3 or TRBV12-4 and TRBJ1-1, with TRBD1 identical over 7 bases. The CDR3 consists of 14 residues. With 6 bases clipped from V and 1 base from J, the junction kept 5 bases outside the gene matches. CDR3 protein: CASSRGQTNTEAFF. The DNA for the CDR3 is TGTGCCAGCAGCCGGGGACAGACGAACACTGAAGCTTTCTTT.